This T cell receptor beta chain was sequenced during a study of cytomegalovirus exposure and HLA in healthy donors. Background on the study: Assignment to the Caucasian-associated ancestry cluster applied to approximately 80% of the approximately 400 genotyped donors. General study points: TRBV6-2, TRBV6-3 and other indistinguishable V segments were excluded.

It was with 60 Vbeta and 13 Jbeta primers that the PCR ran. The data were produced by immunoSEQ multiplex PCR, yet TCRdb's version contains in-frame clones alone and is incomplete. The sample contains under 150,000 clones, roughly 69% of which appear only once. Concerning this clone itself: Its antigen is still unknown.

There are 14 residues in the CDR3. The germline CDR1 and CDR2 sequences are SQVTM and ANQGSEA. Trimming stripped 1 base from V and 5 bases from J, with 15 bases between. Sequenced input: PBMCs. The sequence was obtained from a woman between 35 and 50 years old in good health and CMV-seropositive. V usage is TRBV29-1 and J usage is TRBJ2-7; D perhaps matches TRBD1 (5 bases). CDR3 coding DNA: TGCAGCGTTGAAGTCACAGGTCTAGTCGACGAGCAGTACTTC. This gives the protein CSVEVTGLVDEQYF.